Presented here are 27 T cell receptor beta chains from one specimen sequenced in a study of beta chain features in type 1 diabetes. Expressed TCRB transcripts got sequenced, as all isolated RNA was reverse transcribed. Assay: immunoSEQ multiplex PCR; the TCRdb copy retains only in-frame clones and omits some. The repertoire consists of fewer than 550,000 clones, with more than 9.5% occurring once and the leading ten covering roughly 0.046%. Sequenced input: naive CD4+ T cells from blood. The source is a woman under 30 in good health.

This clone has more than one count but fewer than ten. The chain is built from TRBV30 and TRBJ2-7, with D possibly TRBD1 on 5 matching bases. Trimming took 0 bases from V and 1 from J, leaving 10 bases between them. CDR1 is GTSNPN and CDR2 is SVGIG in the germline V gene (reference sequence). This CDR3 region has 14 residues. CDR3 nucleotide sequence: TGTGCCTGGAGTGTACCCAGGGCTTCCTACGAGCAGTACTTC. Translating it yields CAWSVPRASYEQYF.

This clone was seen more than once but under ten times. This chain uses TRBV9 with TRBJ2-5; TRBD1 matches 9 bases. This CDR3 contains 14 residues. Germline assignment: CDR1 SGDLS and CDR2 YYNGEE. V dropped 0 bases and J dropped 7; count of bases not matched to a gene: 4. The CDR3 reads CASSVEQGAGTQYF. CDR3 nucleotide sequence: TGTGCCAGCAGCGTAGAACAGGGGGCTGGGACCCAGTACTTC.

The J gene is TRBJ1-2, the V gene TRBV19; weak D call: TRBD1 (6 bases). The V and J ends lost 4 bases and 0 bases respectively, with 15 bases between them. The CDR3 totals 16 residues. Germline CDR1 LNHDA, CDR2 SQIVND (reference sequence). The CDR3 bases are TGTGCCAGTAGTACGGGGGCGCGAGCACCTAACTATGGCTACACCTTC. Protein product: CASSTGARAPNYGYTF.

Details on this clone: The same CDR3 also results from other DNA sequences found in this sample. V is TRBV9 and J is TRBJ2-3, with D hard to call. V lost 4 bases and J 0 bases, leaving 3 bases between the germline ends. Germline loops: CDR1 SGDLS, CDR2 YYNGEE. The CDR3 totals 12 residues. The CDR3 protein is CASSPSTDTQYF. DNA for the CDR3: TGTGCCAGCAGCCCAAGCACAGATACGCAGTATTTT. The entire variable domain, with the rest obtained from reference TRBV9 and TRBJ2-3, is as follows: DSGVTQTPKHLITATGQRVTLRCSPRSGDLSVYWYQQSLDQGLQFLIQYYNGEERAKGNILERFSAQQFPDLHSELNLSSLELGDSALYFCASSPSTDTQYFGPGTRLTVL.

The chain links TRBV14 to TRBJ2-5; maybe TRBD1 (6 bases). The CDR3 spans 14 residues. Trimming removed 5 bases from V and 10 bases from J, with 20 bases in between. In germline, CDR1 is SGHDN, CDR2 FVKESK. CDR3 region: CASSLGALTANQYF. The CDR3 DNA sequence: TGTGCCAGCAGCTTGGGGGCCCTGACAGCGAACCAGTACTTC.

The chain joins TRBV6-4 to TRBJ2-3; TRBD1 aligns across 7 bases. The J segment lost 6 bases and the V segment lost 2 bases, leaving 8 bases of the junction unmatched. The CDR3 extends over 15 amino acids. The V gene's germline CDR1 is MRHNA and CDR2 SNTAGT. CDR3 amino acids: CASSDRGRGSDTQYF. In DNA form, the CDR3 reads TGTGCCAGCAGTGACCGGGGCAGGGGGAGTGATACGCAGTATTTT.

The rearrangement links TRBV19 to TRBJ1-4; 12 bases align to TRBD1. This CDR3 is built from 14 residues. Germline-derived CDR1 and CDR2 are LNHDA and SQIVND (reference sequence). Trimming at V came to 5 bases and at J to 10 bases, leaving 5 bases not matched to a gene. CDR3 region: CASSFGTGGGKLFF. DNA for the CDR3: TGTGCCAGTAGTTTCGGGACAGGGGGCGGAAAACTGTTTTTT.

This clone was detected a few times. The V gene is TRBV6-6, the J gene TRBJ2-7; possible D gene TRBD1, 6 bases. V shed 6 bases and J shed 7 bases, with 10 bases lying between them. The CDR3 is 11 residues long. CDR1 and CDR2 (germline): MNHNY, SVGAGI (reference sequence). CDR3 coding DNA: TGTGCCAGCAGACAGGGTGGGGAGCAGTACGTC. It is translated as CASRQGGEQYV.

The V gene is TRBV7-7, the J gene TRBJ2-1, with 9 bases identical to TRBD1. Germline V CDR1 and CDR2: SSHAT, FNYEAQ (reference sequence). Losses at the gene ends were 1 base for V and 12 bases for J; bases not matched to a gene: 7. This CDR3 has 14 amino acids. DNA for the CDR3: TGTGCCAGCAGCTTAGGTACAGGGGGCACCGCGCAGTTCTTC. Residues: CASSLGTGGTAQFF.

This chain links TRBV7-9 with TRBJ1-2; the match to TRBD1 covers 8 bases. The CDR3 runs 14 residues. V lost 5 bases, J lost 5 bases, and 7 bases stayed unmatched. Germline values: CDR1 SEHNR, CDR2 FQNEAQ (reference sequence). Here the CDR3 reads CASSPTGAWYGYTF. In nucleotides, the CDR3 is TGTGCCAGCAGCCCGACAGGGGCTTGGTATGGCTACACCTTC.

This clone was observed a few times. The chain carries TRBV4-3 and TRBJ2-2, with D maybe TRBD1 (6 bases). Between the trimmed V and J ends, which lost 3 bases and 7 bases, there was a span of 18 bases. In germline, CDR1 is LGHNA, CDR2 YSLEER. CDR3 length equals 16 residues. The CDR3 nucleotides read TGCGCCAGCAGCCAGGGCGCAGGGGATAGACGCGGGGAGCTGTTTTTT. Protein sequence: CASSQGAGDRRGELFF.

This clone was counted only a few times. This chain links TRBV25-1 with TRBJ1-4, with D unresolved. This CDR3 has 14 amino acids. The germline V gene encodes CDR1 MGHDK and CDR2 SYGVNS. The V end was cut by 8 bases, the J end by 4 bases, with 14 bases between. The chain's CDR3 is CASLEGSGNEKLFF. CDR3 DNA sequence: TGTGCCAGCCTCGAGGGATCGGGTAATGAAAAACTGTTTTTT. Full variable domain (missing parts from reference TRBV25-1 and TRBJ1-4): EADIYQTPRYLVIGTGKKITLECSQTMGHDKMYWYQQDPGMELHLIHYSYGVNSTEKGDLSSESTVSRIRTEHFPLTLESARPSHTSQYLCASLEGSGNEKLFFGSGTQLSVL.

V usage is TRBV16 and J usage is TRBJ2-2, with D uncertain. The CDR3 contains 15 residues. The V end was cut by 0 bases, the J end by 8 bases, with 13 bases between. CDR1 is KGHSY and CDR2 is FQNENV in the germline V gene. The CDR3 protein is CASSQSGVAAGELFF. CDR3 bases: TGTGCCAGCAGCCAATCTGGCGTCGCGGCTGGGGAGCTGTTTTTT.

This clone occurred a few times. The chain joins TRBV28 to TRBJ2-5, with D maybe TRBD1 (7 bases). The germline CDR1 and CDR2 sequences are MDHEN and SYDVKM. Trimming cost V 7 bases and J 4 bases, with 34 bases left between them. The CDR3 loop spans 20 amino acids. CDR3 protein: CASTQPPTRQGGDRGETQYF. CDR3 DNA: TGTGCCAGCACCCAACCACCTACCCGACAGGGAGGTGATCGGGGAGAGACCCAGTACTTC.

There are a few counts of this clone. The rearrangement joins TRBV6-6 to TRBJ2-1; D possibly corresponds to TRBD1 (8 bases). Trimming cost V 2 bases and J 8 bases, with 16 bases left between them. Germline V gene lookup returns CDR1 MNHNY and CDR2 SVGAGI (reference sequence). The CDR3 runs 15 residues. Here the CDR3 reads CASSYGTGGGHEQFF. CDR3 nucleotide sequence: TGTGCCAGCAGTTACGGGACAGGCGGGGGCCATGAGCAGTTCTTC.

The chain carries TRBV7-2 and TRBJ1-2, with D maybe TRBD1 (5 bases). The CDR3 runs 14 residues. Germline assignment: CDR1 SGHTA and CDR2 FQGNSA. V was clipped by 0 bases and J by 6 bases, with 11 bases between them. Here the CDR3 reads CASSLAPGRDGYTF. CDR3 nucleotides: TGTGCCAGCAGCTTAGCCCCGGGGCGGGATGGCTACACCTTC.

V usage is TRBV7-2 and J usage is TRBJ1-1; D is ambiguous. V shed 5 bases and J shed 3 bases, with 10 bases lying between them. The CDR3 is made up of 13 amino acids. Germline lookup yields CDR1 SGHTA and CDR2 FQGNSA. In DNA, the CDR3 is TGTGCCAGCAGCGCTCAGAGGGACACTGAAGCTTTCTTT. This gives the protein CASSAQRDTEAFF.

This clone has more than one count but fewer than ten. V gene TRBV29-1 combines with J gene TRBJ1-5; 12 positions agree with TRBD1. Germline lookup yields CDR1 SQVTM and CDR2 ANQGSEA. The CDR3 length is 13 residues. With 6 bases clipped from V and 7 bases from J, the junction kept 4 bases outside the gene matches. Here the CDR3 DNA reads TGCAGCGTCTCCGGGACAGGGGGCCAGCCCCAGCATTTT. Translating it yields CSVSGTGGQPQHF.

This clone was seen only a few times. CDR3 in amino acids: CASSNRGGSSDTQYF. The CDR3 bases are TGTGCCAGTAGTAATCGGGGCGGGAGCTCAGATACGCAGTATTTT. V usage is TRBV19 and J usage is TRBJ2-3; 7 bases fit TRBD2. The CDR3 has 15 residues. CDR1 is LNHDA, CDR2 SQIVND, per germline (reference sequence). V trimming: 4 bases; J trimming: 4 bases; junction bases outside the gene matches: 8. Full variable domain (rest looked up from reference TRBV19 and TRBJ2-3): DGGITQSPKYLFRKEGQNVTLSCEQNLNHDAMYWYRQDPGQGLRLIYYSQIVNDFQKGDIAEGYSVSREKKESFPLTVTSAQKNPTAFYLCASSNRGGSSDTQYFGPGTRLTVL.

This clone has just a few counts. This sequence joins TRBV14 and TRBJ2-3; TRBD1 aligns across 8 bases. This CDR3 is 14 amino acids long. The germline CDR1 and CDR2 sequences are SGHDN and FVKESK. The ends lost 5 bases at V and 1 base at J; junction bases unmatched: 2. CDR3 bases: TGTGCCAGCAGCTCGGACAGGGGCACAGATACGCAGTATTTT. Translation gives CASSSDRGTDTQYF.

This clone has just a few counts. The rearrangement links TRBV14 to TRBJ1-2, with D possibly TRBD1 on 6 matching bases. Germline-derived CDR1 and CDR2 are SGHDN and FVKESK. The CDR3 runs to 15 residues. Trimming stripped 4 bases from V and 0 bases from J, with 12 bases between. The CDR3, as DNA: TGTGCCAGCAGCCGACAGGCTTCTGCTAACTATGGCTACACCTTC. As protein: CASSRQASANYGYTF.

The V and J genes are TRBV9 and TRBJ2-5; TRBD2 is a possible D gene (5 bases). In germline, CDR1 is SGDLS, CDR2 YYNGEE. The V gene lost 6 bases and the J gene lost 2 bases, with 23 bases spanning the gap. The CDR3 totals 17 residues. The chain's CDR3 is CASILALAAETQETQYF. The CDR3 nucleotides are TGTGCCAGCATCCTGGCACTGGCAGCGGAGACTCAAGAGACCCAGTACTTC. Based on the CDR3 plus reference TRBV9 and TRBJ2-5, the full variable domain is DSGVTQTPKHLITATGQRVTLRCSPRSGDLSVYWYQQSLDQGLQFLIQYYNGEERAKGNILERFSAQQFPDLHSELNLSSLELGDSALYFCASILALAAETQETQYFGPGTRLLVL.

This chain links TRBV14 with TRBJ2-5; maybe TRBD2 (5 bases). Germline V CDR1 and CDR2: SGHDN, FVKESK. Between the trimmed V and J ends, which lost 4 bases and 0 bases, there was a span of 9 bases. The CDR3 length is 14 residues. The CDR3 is CASSPTSNQETQYF. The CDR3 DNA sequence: TGTGCCAGCAGCCCAACTAGTAACCAAGAGACCCAGTACTTC.

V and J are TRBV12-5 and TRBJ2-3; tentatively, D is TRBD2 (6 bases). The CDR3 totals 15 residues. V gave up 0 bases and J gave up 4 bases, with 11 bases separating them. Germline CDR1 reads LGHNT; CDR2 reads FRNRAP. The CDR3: CASGLVAGSADTQYF. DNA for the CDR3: TGTGCTAGTGGTTTGGTGGCCGGGAGTGCAGATACGCAGTATTTT. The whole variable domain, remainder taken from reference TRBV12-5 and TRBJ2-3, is DARVTQTPRHKVTEMGQEVTMRCQPILGHNTVFWYRQTMMQGLELLAYFRNRAPLDDSGMPKDRFSAEMPDATLATLKIQPSEPRDSAVYFCASGLVAGSADTQYFGPGTRLTVL.

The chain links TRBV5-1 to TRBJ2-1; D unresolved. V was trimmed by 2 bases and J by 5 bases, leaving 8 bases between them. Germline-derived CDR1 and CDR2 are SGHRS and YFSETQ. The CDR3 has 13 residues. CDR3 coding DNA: TGCGCCAGCAGCTTTCAAGTGGACAATGAGCAGTTCTTC. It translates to CASSFQVDNEQFF.

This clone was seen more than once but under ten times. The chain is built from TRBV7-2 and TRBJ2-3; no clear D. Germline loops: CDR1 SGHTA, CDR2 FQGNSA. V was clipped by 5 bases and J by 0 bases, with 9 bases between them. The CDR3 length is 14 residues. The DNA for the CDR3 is TGTGCCAGCAGCCGGGTCGGGAGCACAGATACGCAGTATTTT. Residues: CASSRVGSTDTQYF. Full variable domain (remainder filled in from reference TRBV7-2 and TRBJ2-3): GAGVSQSPSNKVTEKGKDVELRCDPISGHTALYWYRQSLGQGLEFLIYFQGNSAPDKSGLPSDRFSAERTGGSVSTLTIQRTQQEDSAVYLCASSRVGSTDTQYFGPGTRLTVL.

CDR3 loop: CASSSITGGGNEAFF. DNA for the CDR3: TGTGCCAGCAGTTCCATTACAGGGGGCGGGAATGAAGCTTTCTTT. J is TRBJ1-1 and V is TRBV28, with 9 bases matching TRBD1. V was clipped by 4 bases and J by 7 bases; unmatched bases: 10. Germline CDR1 and CDR2: MDHEN and SYDVKM. This CDR3 is 15 amino acids long.